This TCR beta chain was captured by sequencing in a study of OX40 agonist ivuxolimab in advanced cancers. Study-wide context: Around 40% of patients had received prior checkpoint inhibitor therapy.

This CDR3 spans 15 amino acids. Germline V gene sequence: CDR1 GTSNPN, CDR2 SVGIG (reference sequence). Germline trimming cut 4 bases from V and 2 bases from J; bases unmatched to any gene: 8. Peripheral blood came from all dose cohorts at three timepoints. Clones were sequenced by immunoSEQ multiplex PCR, and TCRdb holds only the in-frame ones, with some missing. The sample consists of some 150,000 clones, 90% of them appearing once. The specimen comprised CD4+ or CD8+ T cells sorted from blood, sampled in a trial of the OX40 agonist ivuxolimab. The chain has TRBV30 and TRBJ2-1, with 7 bases matching TRBD2. The clonotype was recovered from an adult with an advanced solid tumor such as melanoma, head and neck, liver or kidney cancer. CDR3 sequence reads: CAWTYVAGAYNEQFF. In DNA form, the CDR3 reads TGTGCCTGGACGTATGTGGCGGGAGCCTACAATGAGCAGTTCTTC.